Shown below are 24 T cell receptor beta chains from a single sample sequenced in a study of shared clonotypes between healthy human individuals. Libraries were prepared by immunoSEQ multiplex PCR; TCRdb keeps only in-frame clonotypes and omits some of them. The sample lists approximately 350,000 clones; about 74% were seen once. Specimen: memory CD4+ T cells sorted from blood. The subset here: CD45RA-negative fraction. The receptors come from a man aged 30 to 39 in good health.

The chain has TRBV28 and TRBJ1-5, with unresolved D. This CDR3 is built from 14 residues. Deletions cut 7 bases from V and 2 bases from J, with 12 bases between. Germline V gene sequence: CDR1 MDHEN, CDR2 SYDVKM. The CDR3 region has the DNA TGTGCCAGCACCATTTTAAAGGGCAATCAGCCCCAGCATTTT. As protein: CASTILKGNQPQHF.

This chain connects TRBV7-7 to TRBJ2-6, with D uncertain. This CDR3 contains 18 residues. The V and J ends lost 4 bases and 5 bases respectively, with 21 bases between them. The V gene's germline CDR1 is SSHAT and CDR2 FNYEAQ (reference sequence). CDR3 loop: CASSSGSVPQSRANVLTF. The CDR3 bases are TGTGCCAGCAGCTCCGGATCAGTGCCACAAAGTCGGGCCAACGTCCTGACTTTC.

This chain uses TRBV14 with TRBJ2-5, with D unclear. Germline CDR1 is SGHDN and CDR2 is FVKESK. V was clipped by 0 bases and J by 5 bases, with 19 bases between them. The CDR3 runs 17 residues. CDR3 nucleotide sequence: TGTGCCAGCAGCCAAGACAGACCGGGCCTCCGCCGGGAGACCCAGTACTTC. Its translation: CASSQDRPGLRRETQYF.

The gene calls are TRBV25-1 and TRBJ2-3, with D tentatively TRBD2 (6 bases). Trimming pared 3 bases from V and 0 bases from J, leaving 13 bases between. From germline, CDR1 is MGHDK and CDR2 SYGVNS. The CDR3 sequence is 16 residues long. The CDR3 spells CASSDHPGTSTDTQYF. The DNA of the CDR3 is TGTGCCAGCAGTGATCACCCCGGGACTAGCACAGATACGCAGTATTTT. Variable domain in full (rest from reference TRBV25-1 and TRBJ2-3): EADIYQTPRYLVIGTGKKITLECSQTMGHDKMYWYQQDPGMELHLIHYSYGVNSTEKGDLSSESTVSRIRTEHFPLTLESARPSHTSQYLCASSDHPGTSTDTQYFGPGTRLTVL.

The chain combines TRBV6-5 with TRBJ2-7, with 7 bases fitting TRBD2. The CDR3 has 15 amino acids. CDR1 and CDR2 (germline): MNHEY, SVGAGI. V lost 1 base and J lost 3; bases outside the gene matches: 6. CDR3 bases: TGTGCCAGCAGTTACTTAGACCAGCGGGGCTACGAGCAGTACTTC. As protein: CASSYLDQRGYEQYF.

V is TRBV28 and J is TRBJ2-1; tentative D call: TRBD2 (6 bases). CDR3 length equals 12 residues. Germline-derived CDR1 and CDR2 are MDHEN and SYDVKM. V lost 6 bases to trimming and J lost 11 bases, with 14 bases between them. The CDR3 region is CASRIAGTQQFF. CDR3 DNA: TGTGCCAGCAGGATCGCCGGGACTCAGCAGTTCTTC.

This rearrangement joins TRBV9 to TRBJ2-1, with TRBD2 matching over 11 bases. The junction had 8 bases not matched to a gene; V was cut back by 0 bases and J by 9 bases. Germline assignment: CDR1 SGDLS and CDR2 YYNGEE. The length of the CDR3 is 16 residues. The CDR3 loop is CASSVDYSGRAREQFF. As DNA, the CDR3 is TGTGCCAGCAGCGTAGATTATAGCGGGAGGGCGCGTGAGCAGTTCTTC.

The rearrangement uses TRBV5-1 and TRBJ2-3, with a weak D call TRBD1 (5 bases). Trimming pared 5 bases from V and 2 bases from J, leaving 15 bases between. CDR3 length equals 15 residues. Germline assignment: CDR1 SGHRS and CDR2 YFSETQ. Written as DNA, the CDR3 is TGCGCCAGCAGGGGGCAGTTCTCGGCCACAGATACGCAGTATTTT. It translates to CASRGQFSATDTQYF.

CDR3 DNA sequence: TGCAGCGTTGAAGGCAGGGGGCTTTATGGCTACACCTTC. This encodes CSVEGRGLYGYTF. This chain links TRBV29-1 with TRBJ1-2, with 8 bases lining up with TRBD1. This CDR3 region has 13 residues. Trimming cost V 1 base and J 5 bases; bases outside gene matches: 3. The V gene's germline CDR1 is SQVTM and CDR2 ANQGSEA.

The chain uses TRBV7-2 and TRBJ1-2; D is uncertain. Germline V CDR1 and CDR2: SGHTA, FQGNSA. This CDR3 contains 13 residues. Trimming took off 5 bases at V and 1 base at J, with 8 bases between the two ends. CDR3 in amino acids: CASSRQRNYGYTF. CDR3 sequence (DNA): TGTGCCAGCAGCCGTCAACGTAACTATGGCTACACCTTC. The entire variable domain, with the rest obtained from reference TRBV7-2 and TRBJ1-2, is as follows: GAGVSQSPSNKVTEKGKDVELRCDPISGHTALYWYRQSLGQGLEFLIYFQGNSAPDKSGLPSDRFSAERTGGSVSTLTIQRTQQEDSAVYLCASSRQRNYGYTFGSGTRLTVV.

This chain joins TRBV5-1 and TRBJ2-3; TRBD2 matches at 10 bases. The V gene end was trimmed by 4 bases and the J gene end by 4 bases; junction bases not matched to a gene: 6. The CDR3 totals 15 residues. The germline CDR1 and CDR2 sequences are SGHRS and YFSETQ. The CDR3 loop reads CASSPGTSVADTQYF. The CDR3 bases are TGCGCCAGCAGCCCCGGGACTAGCGTAGCAGATACGCAGTATTTT.

The rearrangement links TRBV28 to TRBJ2-7; D is perhaps TRBD2 (5 bases). From germline, CDR1 is MDHEN and CDR2 SYDVKM. Trimming shortened V by 4 bases and J by 2 bases, and 12 bases separated the two germline ends. The CDR3 length is 14 residues. DNA of the CDR3: TGTGCCAGCAGTTCCGGGGTGGGCGCCTACGAGCAGTACTTC. Translation gives CASSSGVGAYEQYF.

V is TRBV30 and J is TRBJ2-3; no definite D call. Trimming took off 2 bases at V and 4 bases at J, with 4 bases between the two ends. Germline loops: CDR1 GTSNPN, CDR2 SVGIG (reference sequence). This CDR3 region has 11 residues. DNA for the CDR3: TGTGCCTGGAGTTGGGCAGATACGCAGTATTTT. Protein product: CAWSWADTQYF.

In its sample, this clone was seen many times. The rearrangement joins TRBV28 to TRBJ2-4, with D hard to call. The germline V and J ends were trimmed by 7 bases and 5 bases, with 15 bases remaining between them. The CDR3 loop spans 14 amino acids. Germline-derived CDR1 and CDR2 are MDHEN and SYDVKM. The CDR3 reads CASTISSIENIQYF. In DNA form, the CDR3 reads TGTGCCAGCACCATAAGCAGTATCGAAAACATTCAGTACTTC.

This clone was detected only once. The chain uses TRBV29-1 and TRBJ2-3; TRBD2 is a possible D gene (7 bases). V dropped 6 bases and J dropped 4 bases, with 23 bases sitting between them. CDR3 length: 16 residues. The V gene's germline CDR1 is SQVTM and CDR2 ANQGSEA. This CDR3 is CSVARGGGGAADTQYF. The CDR3 coding sequence is TGCAGCGTCGCTCGGGGTGGCGGGGGCGCCGCAGATACGCAGTATTTT.

This chain connects TRBV2 to TRBJ2-2; 7 bases agree with TRBD1. Germline values: CDR1 SNHLY, CDR2 FYNNEI. V lost 6 bases and J lost 5; bases outside the gene matches: 6. The CDR3 loop spans 14 amino acids. CDR3 DNA: TGTGCCAGCAGAGACAGGGTGTTGACCGGGGAGCTGTTTTTT. Residues: CASRDRVLTGELFF. Full variable domain (missing parts from reference TRBV2 and TRBJ2-2): EPEVTQTPSHQVTQMGQEVILRCVPISNHLYFYWYRQILGQKVEFLVSFYNNEISEKSEIFDDQFSVERPDGSNFTLKIRSTKLEDSAMYFCASRDRVLTGELFFGEGSRLTVL.

Notes on this clone: A far larger clone is off by one base, so a read error is likely. The V and J genes are TRBV10-3 and TRBJ2-1, with a tentative D call TRBD1 (5 bases). Trimming shortened V by 7 bases and J by 9 bases, and 16 bases separated the two germline ends. The CDR3 has 13 residues. Germline V gene data show CDR1 as ENHRY and CDR2 as SYGVKD. The DNA of the CDR3 is TGTGCCATCACCCAGACAGAGGACGCTGAGCAGTTCTTC. Encoded protein: CAITQTEDAEQFF.

This clone was seen a few times. The V gene is TRBV6-6, the J gene TRBJ2-3; 8 nucleotides agree with TRBD2. Trimming cost V 0 bases and J 4 bases; bases outside gene matches: 6. Germline CDR1 MNHNY, CDR2 SVGAGI (reference sequence). This CDR3 contains 16 residues. The CDR3 loop reads CASSYSFPGLADTQYF. The CDR3 region has the DNA TGTGCCAGCAGTTACTCCTTTCCGGGACTAGCAGATACGCAGTATTTT.

The chain couples TRBV9 to TRBJ1-1; D uncertain. Germline V gene data show CDR1 as SGDLS and CDR2 as YYNGEE. The CDR3 spans 13 residues. The V gene lost 0 bases and the J gene lost 10 bases, with 13 bases spanning the gap. CDR3 DNA: TGTGCCAGCAGCGTAGGGCCCACCTGGGGAGCTTTCTTT. Amino acid sequence: CASSVGPTWGAFF.

There are many counts of this clone. The chain recombines TRBV5-1 with TRBJ2-5, with no clear D. V lost 4 bases, J lost 0 bases, and 7 bases lay in between. Per the germline V gene, CDR1 is SGHRS and CDR2 is YFSETQ. The CDR3 covers 13 residues. The CDR3 loop reads CASSLDHQETQYF. Written as DNA, the CDR3 is TGCGCCAGCAGCCTAGACCACCAAGAGACCCAGTACTTC.

The J gene is TRBJ2-1, the V gene TRBV9; 8 nucleotides align to TRBD2. CDR3 length: 16 residues. Trimming cost V 3 bases and J 0 bases; bases outside gene matches: 5. The germline CDR1 and CDR2 sequences are SGDLS and YYNGEE. The CDR3 coding sequence is TGTGCCAGCAGCGCATCTAGCGGGTACTCCTACAATGAGCAGTTCTTC. Translated: CASSASSGYSYNEQFF.

The chain carries TRBV15 and TRBJ1-1; D perhaps matches TRBD1 (5 bases). Germline V gives CDR1 LNHNV, CDR2 YYDKDF (reference sequence). V lost 3 bases and J 3 bases, leaving 11 bases between the germline ends. The CDR3 is made up of 14 amino acids. CDR3 in amino acids: CATSREPRDTEAFF. DNA for the CDR3: TGTGCCACCAGCAGGGAGCCCAGGGACACTGAAGCTTTCTTT.

This chain links TRBV5-1 with TRBJ2-5; 9 bases align to TRBD1. V was pared by 0 bases and J by 6 bases, with 6 bases of the junction left unmatched. The CDR3 consists of 15 residues. Germline CDR1 SGHRS, CDR2 YFSETQ. The CDR3 sequence: CASSLDRGLKKTQYF. DNA of the CDR3: TGCGCCAGCAGCTTGGACAGGGGGCTTAAAAAGACCCAGTACTTC. Complete variable domain (other parts from reference TRBV5-1 and TRBJ2-5): KAGVTQTPRYLIKTRGQQVTLSCSPISGHRSVSWYQQTPGQGLQFLFEYFSETQRNKGNFPGRFSGRQFSNSRSEMNVSTLELGDSALYLCASSLDRGLKKTQYFGPGTRLLVL.

This clone was recorded many times. The chain couples TRBV6-1 to TRBJ2-6; D not certain. This CDR3 has 15 amino acids. CDR1 and CDR2 from the germline V gene are MNHNS and SASEGT. V was cut by 4 bases and J by 0 bases, with 7 bases left in between. The CDR3 nucleotides read TGTGCCAGCAGTGCTACAGACTCTGGGGCCAACGTCCTGACTTTC. Translated: CASSATDSGANVLTF.